This T cell receptor (beta chain) was sequenced for a study of blood T cells in healthy people across ages. The study, taken as a whole, reports: Considered underestimates were the diversity estimates obtained from one million T cells.

A second PCR of roughly 7 to 11 cycles used a sample-barcoded 5' primer and a J-beta primer mix. Each of the cDNA molecules was tagged by a template-switch adaptor with 12 random nucleotides. From each sample, at least 3 million paired-end reads containing CDR3 were obtained. In TCRdb, the 5' RACE reads were re-called with MiXCR into one record per CDR3 protein. The table has approximately 900,000 distinct CDR3 sequences, about 48% seen once. Comments on this clonotype: Its target is not known.

Russia was home to the donors, healthy Caucasian individuals aged roughly 6 to 90. The CDR3 spans 16 residues. Trimming took off 8 bases at V and 0 bases at J, with 23 bases between the two ends. CDR1 and CDR2 from the germline V gene are DFQATT and SNEGSKA (reference sequence). This receptor was obtained from a man aged 25-45 years in good health. The sample taken for sequencing was blood. The chain couples TRBV20-1 to TRBJ2-7; possibly TRBD2 for D (5 bases). The CDR3, as DNA: TGCAGTACTTCATGGTCGAACCCGAGGGCCTCCTACGAGCAGTACTTC. Encoded protein: CSTSWSNPRASYEQYF.